Listed here are 28 T cell receptor beta chains from one sample, sequenced in a study of cytotoxic CD8 clonotypes in ibrutinib-treated CLL. This table comes from immunoSEQ multiplex PCR, and its TCRdb copy is limited to in-frame clones, with some not included. The repertoire holds about 140,000 clones, with 65% to 85% as singletons. The starting material was PBMCs, obtained after 36 months of ibrutinib treatment. These receptors all stem from a human donor with chronic lymphocytic leukemia.

CDR3 sequence reads: CASSLFVKRDQETQYF. In DNA, the CDR3 is TGTGCCAGCAGCTTGTTTGTCAAGCGGGACCAAGAGACCCAGTACTTC. The J gene is TRBJ2-5, the V gene TRBV7-9; a weak D match, TRBD2 (6 bases). The CDR3 has 16 residues. From germline, CDR1 is SEHNR and CDR2 FQNEAQ (reference sequence). The V end was cut by 3 bases, the J end by 0 bases, with 14 bases between.

The DNA of the CDR3 is TGTGCCAGCGCCGGGGCTAGCGGGGGGGCGAACAATGAGCAGTTCTTC. Protein sequence: CASAGASGGANNEQFF. The chain joins TRBV27 to TRBJ2-1; 12 bases align to TRBD2. Germline CDR1 reads MNHEY; CDR2 reads SMNVEV (reference sequence). V was clipped by 8 bases and J by 5 bases; unmatched bases: 10. CDR3 size: 16 residues.

V gene TRBV7-2 combines with J gene TRBJ2-3; D gene unclear. V was shortened by 5 bases and J by 3 bases, with 6 bases between the two germline ends. The CDR3 contains 12 residues. Per the germline V gene, CDR1 is SGHTA and CDR2 is FQGNSA. Here the CDR3 reads CASSPPTDTQYF. CDR3 in DNA: TGTGCCAGCAGCCCCCCTACAGATACGCAGTATTTT.

V and J are TRBV5-6 and TRBJ2-7, with TRBD1 as a possible D gene (6 bases). Germline V gene lookup returns CDR1 SGHDT and CDR2 YYEEEE. This CDR3 spans 13 amino acids. V dropped 3 bases and J dropped 4 bases, with 11 bases sitting between them. CDR3 DNA: TGTGCCAGCAGCTCGGGGACATTTTACGAGCAGTACTTC. Translated: CASSSGTFYEQYF. The whole variable domain, remainder taken from reference TRBV5-6 and TRBJ2-7, is DAGVTQSPTHLIKTRGQQVTLRCSPKSGHDTVSWYQQALGQGPQFIFQYYEEEERQRGNFPDRFSGHQFPNYSSELNVNALLLGDSALYLCASSSGTFYEQYFGPGTRLTVT.

This clone was recorded a few times. The genes are TRBV11-1 and TRBJ2-2, with D perhaps TRBD1 or TRBD2 (6 bases each). The CDR3 runs 17 residues. Germline CDR1 and CDR2: SGHAT and FQDESV (reference sequence). V was shortened by 2 bases and J by 4 bases, with 17 bases between the two germline ends. In DNA, the CDR3 is TGTGCCAGCAGCTTACTACAGGGAGGTGTTCTCACCGGGGAGCTGTTTTTT. Translated, it gives CASSLLQGGVLTGELFF.

The V call is TRBV9, the J call TRBJ1-6, with D possibly TRBD1 on 6 matching bases. This CDR3 spans 15 amino acids. V lost 0 bases to trimming and J lost 4 bases, with 8 bases between them. Germline CDR1 and CDR2: SGDLS and YYNGEE. DNA for the CDR3: TGTGCCAGCAGCGTAGAACAGGGTTATAATTCACCCCTCCACTTT. Translated: CASSVEQGYNSPLHF.

The genes are TRBV7-9 and TRBJ2-3, with 8 nucleotides matching TRBD2. Trimming took 1 base from V and 2 from J; bases not matched to a gene: 5. Germline values: CDR1 SEHNR, CDR2 FQNEAQ (reference sequence). The CDR3 sequence is 16 residues long. The CDR3 DNA follows: TGTGCCAGCAGCTTAGGCGAGCGGGGGACCACAGATACGCAGTATTTT. Translating it yields CASSLGERGTTDTQYF. Combining the CDR3 with reference TRBV7-9 and TRBJ2-3 gives the whole variable domain DTGVSQNPRHKITKRGQNVTFRCDPISEHNRLYWYRQTLGQGPEFLTYFQNEAQLEKSRLLSDRFSAERPKGSFSTLEIQRTEQGDSAMYLCASSLGERGTTDTQYFGPGTRLTVL.

The chain links TRBV6-4 to TRBJ2-1; tentatively, D is TRBD1 or TRBD2 (6 bases each). The CDR3 spans 17 residues. Per germline, CDR1 MRHNA and CDR2 SNTAGT. V was shortened by 5 bases and J by 0 bases, with 17 bases between the two germline ends. The chain's CDR3 is CASSRWGAPRSYNEQFF. In DNA form, the CDR3 reads TGTGCCAGCAGTAGATGGGGGGCCCCCCGCTCCTACAATGAGCAGTTCTTC.

This chain uses TRBV5-1 with TRBJ2-7; D remains unclear. The CDR3 has 13 amino acids. The V gene's germline CDR1 is SGHRS and CDR2 YFSETQ. Trimming cost V 0 bases and J 4 bases, with 8 bases left between them. CDR3 sequence reads: CASSLGTNYEQYF. The DNA of the CDR3 is TGCGCCAGCAGCTTGGGTACAAATTACGAGCAGTACTTC.

Only a few counts were recorded for this clone. The rearrangement links TRBV25-1 to TRBJ2-1; 10 bases align to TRBD2. Germline values: CDR1 MGHDK, CDR2 SYGVNS. CDR3 size: 17 residues. J gave up 5 bases and V 6 bases, and 13 bases lay outside the gene matches. The CDR3 region is CASSTRRTSGEHNEQFF. The CDR3 DNA is TGTGCCAGCAGCACTCGAAGGACTAGCGGAGAACACAATGAGCAGTTCTTC. Supplemented by reference TRBV25-1 and TRBJ2-1, the full variable domain reads EADIYQTPRYLVIGTGKKITLECSQTMGHDKMYWYQQDPGMELHLIHYSYGVNSTEKGDLSSESTVSRIRTEHFPLTLESARPSHTSQYLCASSTRRTSGEHNEQFFGPGTRLTVL.

This clone was observed a few times. The rearrangement uses TRBV5-1 and TRBJ1-3, with no clear D. CDR3 length equals 15 residues. Germline V gives CDR1 SGHRS, CDR2 YFSETQ. V was trimmed by 1 base and J by 1 base, leaving 9 bases between them. CDR3 bases: TGCGCCAGCAGCTTGACTCCGGAGTCTGGAAACACCATATATTTT. This gives the protein CASSLTPESGNTIYF. The full variable domain, in which reference TRBV5-1 and TRBJ1-3 provide the parts outside the CDR3, is KAGVTQTPRYLIKTRGQQVTLSCSPISGHRSVSWYQQTPGQGLQFLFEYFSETQRNKGNFPGRFSGRQFSNSRSEMNVSTLELGDSALYLCASSLTPESGNTIYFGEGSWLTVV.

V usage is TRBV2 and J usage is TRBJ2-1; D is possibly TRBD1 or TRBD2 (5 bases each). The CDR3 totals 14 residues. CDR1 SNHLY and CDR2 FYNNEI come from the germline V gene. Trimming shortened V by 4 bases and J by 5 bases, and 12 bases separated the two germline ends. CDR3 in amino acids: CASSVWGIHNEQFF. CDR3 sequence (DNA): TGTGCCAGCAGTGTCTGGGGGATCCACAATGAGCAGTTCTTC.

This chain joins TRBV7-7 and TRBJ2-2; D gene ambiguous. The CDR3 spans 13 residues. From germline, CDR1 is SSHAT and CDR2 FNYEAQ (reference sequence). V lost 4 bases to trimming and J lost 5 bases, with 8 bases between them. Here the CDR3 DNA reads TGTGCCAGCAGCTCTACAGCGACCGGGGAGCTGTTTTTT. Amino acid sequence: CASSSTATGELFF. The whole variable domain, remainder taken from reference TRBV7-7 and TRBJ2-2, is GAGVSQSPRYKVTKRGQDVTLRCDPISSHATLYWYQQALGQGPEFLTYFNYEAQPDKSGLPSDRFSAERPEGSISTLTIQRTEQRDSAMYRCASSSTATGELFFGEGSRLTVL.

The chain links TRBV19 to TRBJ2-1, with D maybe TRBD1 (6 bases). The CDR3 runs 15 residues. Trimming removed 4 bases at V and 4 bases at J, with 14 bases between. Germline V gene sequence: CDR1 LNHDA, CDR2 SQIVND (reference sequence). The CDR3 nucleotides read TGTGCCAGTAGTAGAGGGCAGGGGACGTACAATGAGCAGTTCTTC. Translated, it gives CASSRGQGTYNEQFF.

This chain joins TRBV5-6 and TRBJ1-5, with 7 bases aligning to TRBD1. From germline, CDR1 is SGHDT and CDR2 YYEEEE. The V and J ends lost 4 bases and 0 bases, in that order; junction bases with no gene match: 10. The CDR3 covers 17 residues. CDR3 DNA sequence: TGTGCCAGCAGCCTCCTGAGGGACAGCCTTAGCAATCAGCCCCAGCATTTT. Translating it yields CASSLLRDSLSNQPQHF.

This clone occurred a few times. The V gene is TRBV19, the J gene TRBJ2-7, with a weak D call TRBD1 (6 bases). Germline V gene sequence: CDR1 LNHDA, CDR2 SQIVND (reference sequence). The CDR3 is 15 residues long. Trimming pared 0 bases from V and 1 base from J, leaving 10 bases between. The CDR3 sequence is CASSIETGPSYEQYF. CDR3 coding DNA: TGTGCCAGTAGTATAGAGACAGGCCCTTCCTACGAGCAGTACTTC.

The chain couples TRBV30 to TRBJ2-5; 10 positions agree with TRBD2. CDR3 length: 19 residues. After removal of 2 bases from V and 5 bases from J, the junction contained 20 bases not matched to a gene. CDR1 GTSNPN and CDR2 SVGIG come from the germline V gene (reference sequence). CDR3 bases: TGTGCCTGGAGTTCCCTTAGGACTAGCGGAGCTATCCGTCGGGAGACCCAGTACTTC. This gives the protein CAWSSLRTSGAIRRETQYF. Full variable domain (remainder filled in from reference TRBV30 and TRBJ2-5): SQTIHQWPATLVQPVGSPLSLECTVEGTSNPNLYWYRQAAGRGLQLLFYSVGIGQISSEVPQNLSASRPQDRQFILSSKKLLLSDSGFYLCAWSSLRTSGAIRRETQYFGPGTRLLVL.

Written as DNA, the CDR3 is TGTGCCAGCATCGGCTGGGGCTACGAGCAGTACTTC. Its protein is CASIGWGYEQYF. This sequence joins TRBV6-5 and TRBJ2-7; the D is unclear. Trimming left V 7 bases short and J 3 bases short, with 10 bases between. The CDR3 consists of 12 residues. CDR1 and CDR2 from the germline V gene are MNHEY and SVGAGI.

V and J are TRBV18 and TRBJ1-1; D might be TRBD1 (6 bases). Trimming cost V 6 bases and J 0 bases, with 23 bases left between them. The CDR3 has 18 residues. Germline loops: CDR1 KGHSH, CDR2 LQKENI. The CDR3 here is CASSPVGARLVMNTEAFF. For the CDR3, the DNA is TGTGCCAGCTCGCCAGTGGGGGCCCGGTTGGTAATGAACACTGAAGCTTTCTTT.

V is TRBV18 and J is TRBJ1-4; possibly TRBD1 for D (6 bases). Germline V gene data show CDR1 as KGHSH and CDR2 as LQKENI. Trimming shortened V by 3 bases and J by 5 bases, and 10 bases separated the two germline ends. The CDR3 spans 14 residues. The CDR3 DNA sequence: TGTGCCAGCTCACCCCTCGACAGGAATGAAAAACTGTTTTTT. Its protein product is CASSPLDRNEKLFF.

This clone was seen only once. J is TRBJ2-7 and V is TRBV5-4; D perhaps matches TRBD2 (6 bases). With 2 bases removed from V and 2 bases from J, the gap between germline ends came to 20 bases. The CDR3 contains 17 residues. Germline V gives CDR1 SGHNT, CDR2 YYREEE (reference sequence). The CDR3 is CASSLRGGATSTYEQYF. Written as DNA, the CDR3 is TGTGCCAGCAGCTTACGGGGAGGTGCTACCTCAACCTACGAGCAGTACTTC.

This clone showed up just once. The V gene is TRBV19, the J gene TRBJ2-2, with unresolved D. Germline-derived CDR1 and CDR2 are LNHDA and SQIVND (reference sequence). V dropped 1 base and J dropped 6 bases, with 6 bases sitting between them. The CDR3 covers 13 residues. CDR3 bases: TGTGCCAGTAGTATAGTTCCGGCCGGGGAGCTGTTTTTT. Encoded protein: CASSIVPAGELFF.

The V call is TRBV27, the J call TRBJ1-1; perhaps TRBD1 as D (6 bases). The CDR3 sequence is 14 residues long. Trimming took 3 bases from V and 5 from J, leaving 13 bases between them. CDR1 and CDR2 from the germline V gene are MNHEY and SMNVEV (reference sequence). The CDR3, as DNA: TGTGCCAGCAGTTTTGGGGGGGGCGCGACTGAAGCTTTCTTT. This encodes CASSFGGGATEAFF.

This chain joins TRBV9 and TRBJ1-1; no clear D. V was trimmed by 3 bases and J by 4 bases, leaving 10 bases between them. Germline V gene sequence: CDR1 SGDLS, CDR2 YYNGEE. This CDR3 has 13 residues. CDR3 loop: CASSAWAGTEAFF. CDR3 nucleotide sequence: TGTGCCAGCAGCGCTTGGGCAGGCACTGAAGCTTTCTTT. Based on the CDR3 plus reference TRBV9 and TRBJ1-1, the full variable domain is DSGVTQTPKHLITATGQRVTLRCSPRSGDLSVYWYQQSLDQGLQFLIQYYNGEERAKGNILERFSAQQFPDLHSELNLSSLELGDSALYFCASSAWAGTEAFFGQGTRLTVV.

The CDR3 nucleotides read TGCGCCAGCAGCTTTCCGGACAGCAAGTCATTACTGGTCAATGAGCAGTTCTTC. Amino acid sequence: CASSFPDSKSLLVNEQFF. The V call is TRBV5-1, the J call TRBJ2-1, with D tentatively TRBD1 (6 bases). The CDR3 runs to 18 residues. Germline lookup yields CDR1 SGHRS and CDR2 YFSETQ. The V end was cut by 2 bases, the J end by 6 bases, with 24 bases between.

The chain carries TRBV10-2 and TRBJ2-7; D is undetermined. In germline, CDR1 is WSHSY, CDR2 SAAADI. The CDR3 runs 13 residues. V lost 3 bases and J lost 5, with 11 bases in between. This chain's CDR3 is CASSEVNRDEQYF. CDR3 coding DNA: TGCGCCAGCAGTGAAGTAAACCGGGACGAGCAGTACTTC.

This clone is labeled as medium-sized. The gene calls are TRBV11-2 and TRBJ2-3; tentatively, D is TRBD2 (6 bases). Germline V gene data show CDR1 as SGHAT and CDR2 as FQNNGV. Trimming removed 5 bases at V and 4 bases at J, with 19 bases between. This CDR3 spans 16 amino acids. Here the CDR3 reads CASSLWDSPRADTQYF. The CDR3 coding sequence is TGTGCCAGCAGCCTCTGGGACTCTCCAAGGGCAGATACGCAGTATTTT.

CDR3 sequence (DNA): TGTGCCAGCAGCCCCACCGGTACGAACACCGGGGAGCTGTTTTTT. Protein: CASSPTGTNTGELFF. This chain links TRBV7-9 with TRBJ2-2; D is uncertain. V was pared by 5 bases and J by 0 bases, with 10 bases between. The CDR3 extends over 15 amino acids. Germline CDR1 reads SEHNR; CDR2 reads FQNEAQ (reference sequence).